Below, 13 T cell receptor beta chains from the same sample are listed, as sequenced in a study of T cell responses to AZD1222 COVID-19 vaccine. Clones were read by immunoSEQ multiplex PCR, and TCRdb kept only the in-frame ones, dropping some. There are fewer than 150,000 clones in the sample; 93% occur only once, and 0.9% to 0.95% lies in the top ten. Specimen: peripheral blood, collected on day 0 of AZD1222 vaccination. The receptor set was obtained from an adult in good health.

V usage is TRBV9 and J usage is TRBJ1-2; 11 nucleotides line up with TRBD1. The germline CDR1 and CDR2 sequences are SGDLS and YYNGEE. V was clipped by 4 bases and J by 3 bases; unmatched bases: 5. This CDR3 has 15 amino acids. This chain's CDR3 is CASSIGTGGDYGYTF. CDR3 sequence (DNA): TGTGCCAGCAGCATCGGGACAGGGGGAGACTATGGCTACACCTTC.

The chain carries TRBV6-1 and TRBJ1-1, with D hard to call. V was trimmed by 2 bases and J by 1 base, leaving 5 bases between them. Germline lookup yields CDR1 MNHNS and CDR2 SASEGT. CDR3 length: 13 residues. CDR3 DNA: TGTGCCAGCAGTGAAAAACAGAACACTGAAGCTTTCTTT. Its protein product is CASSEKQNTEAFF.

The V call is TRBV6-6, the J call TRBJ1-1; D might be TRBD1 (5 bases). Trimming took 2 bases from V and 2 from J, leaving 15 bases between them. The CDR3 totals 16 residues. Germline lookup yields CDR1 MNHNY and CDR2 SVGAGI (reference sequence). The CDR3 loop reads CASSYGGGRSNTEAFF. In DNA form, the CDR3 reads TGTGCCAGCAGTTACGGGGGGGGGAGAAGTAACACTGAAGCTTTCTTT.

V is TRBV2 and J is TRBJ2-1, with TRBD2 as a possible D gene (7 bases). Germline V gives CDR1 SNHLY, CDR2 FYNNEI. CDR3 size: 15 residues. V lost 4 bases to trimming and J lost 4 bases, with 14 bases between them. CDR3 nucleotides: TGTGCCAGCAGTGTGGTGGGGGGGCAGTACAATGAGCAGTTCTTC. Translating it yields CASSVVGGQYNEQFF.

This rearrangement joins TRBV5-1 to TRBJ1-1; no reliable D call. The CDR3 totals 15 residues. The germline gives CDR1 SGHRS, CDR2 YFSETQ. V dropped 5 bases and J dropped 4 bases, with 18 bases sitting between them. This CDR3 reads CASRAPGGLGTEAFF. CDR3 DNA: TGCGCCAGCAGGGCTCCGGGAGGTTTGGGCACTGAAGCTTTCTTT.

The table lists this clone with a few counts. The gene calls are TRBV19 and TRBJ2-7; D not certain. The germline V and J ends were trimmed by 3 bases and 3 bases, with 9 bases remaining between them. Germline CDR1 LNHDA, CDR2 SQIVND (reference sequence). There are 13 residues in the CDR3. The CDR3 sequence is CASSIWADYEQYF. CDR3 nucleotides: TGTGCCAGTAGTATTTGGGCAGACTACGAGCAGTACTTC.

This clone was observed a few times. This chain connects TRBV10-3 to TRBJ1-2; 8 nucleotides match TRBD1. Trimming removed 6 bases from V and 5 bases from J; junction bases left unmatched: 8. This CDR3 is built from 14 residues. Germline V lookup: CDR1 ENHRY, CDR2 SYGVKD. The CDR3 DNA reads as TGTGCCATCAGCTCCCAGGGGGCAGATTATGGCTACACCTTC. Translated, it gives CAISSQGADYGYTF.

This clone was counted a single time. The chain couples TRBV5-5 to TRBJ1-2; tentatively, D is TRBD1 (5 bases). This CDR3 comprises 14 residues. Germline loops: CDR1 SGHKS, CDR2 YYEKEE (reference sequence). The V end was cut by 2 bases, the J end by 2 bases, with 10 bases between. CDR3 bases: TGTGCCAGCAGCTTTGGCAGGGTGAACTATGGCTACACCTTC. It codes for CASSFGRVNYGYTF.

The gene calls are TRBV5-4 and TRBJ1-2; D is undetermined. The CDR3 totals 13 residues. Trimming took 0 bases from V and 8 from J, leaving 11 bases between them. In germline, CDR1 is SGHNT, CDR2 YYREEE (reference sequence). The CDR3 DNA follows: TGTGCCAGCAGCTTGGGGGGAATTGACGGCTACACCTTC. Its protein is CASSLGGIDGYTF.

The chain couples TRBV6-5 to TRBJ1-1, with 8 bases that match TRBD1. CDR1 and CDR2 (germline): MNHEY, SVGAGI. The CDR3 is 15 residues long. V shed 6 bases, J shed 4 bases, and the junction held 10 bases outside the gene matches. CDR3 DNA sequence: TGTGCCAGCAGCTTCATGACAGGGGTAGGCACTGAAGCTTTCTTT. Amino acids: CASSFMTGVGTEAFF.

The gene calls are TRBV7-6 and TRBJ2-2; D assignment may be TRBD1 or TRBD2 (5 bases each). V lost 5 bases and J lost 0, with 16 bases in between. The CDR3 runs to 17 residues. Germline CDR1 SGHVS, CDR2 FNYEAQ. CDR3 protein: CASSTAVDTTNTGELFF. The CDR3 coding sequence is TGTGCCAGCAGCACAGCGGTGGACACAACGAACACCGGGGAGCTGTTTTTT.

This clone was counted a single time. The genes are TRBV12-3 or TRBV12-4 and TRBJ1-5; 7 bases align to TRBD1. The CDR3 covers 13 residues. V trimming: 7 bases; J trimming: 3 bases; junction bases outside the gene matches: 3. The CDR3 DNA is TGTGCCAGCACGGGACAGCCCAATCAGCCCCAGCATTTT. It codes for CASTGQPNQPQHF.

The chain combines TRBV3-1 (or the pseudogene TRBV3-2) with TRBJ1-3; no firm D call. This CDR3 contains 14 residues. Trimming took 0 bases from V and 4 from J, leaving 7 bases between them. Germline CDR1 reads LGHDT; CDR2 reads YNNKEL (reference sequence). The chain's CDR3 is CASSQEGMGNTIYF. The DNA for the CDR3 is TGTGCCAGCAGCCAAGAGGGGATGGGAAACACCATATATTTT.